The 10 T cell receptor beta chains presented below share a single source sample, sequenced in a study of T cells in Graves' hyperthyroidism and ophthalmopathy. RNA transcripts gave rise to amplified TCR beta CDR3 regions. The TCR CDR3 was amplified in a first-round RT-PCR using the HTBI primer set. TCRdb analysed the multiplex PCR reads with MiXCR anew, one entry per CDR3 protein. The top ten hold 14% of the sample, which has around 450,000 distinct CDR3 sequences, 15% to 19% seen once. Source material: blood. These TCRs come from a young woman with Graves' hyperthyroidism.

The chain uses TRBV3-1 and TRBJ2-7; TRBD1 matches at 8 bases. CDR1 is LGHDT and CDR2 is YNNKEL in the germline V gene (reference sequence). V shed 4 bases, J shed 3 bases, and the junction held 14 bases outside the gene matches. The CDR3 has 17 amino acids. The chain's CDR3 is CASSPQTGASPFYEQYF. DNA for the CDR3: TGTGCCAGCAGCCCTCAGACAGGGGCTAGCCCCTTCTACGAGCAGTACTTC.

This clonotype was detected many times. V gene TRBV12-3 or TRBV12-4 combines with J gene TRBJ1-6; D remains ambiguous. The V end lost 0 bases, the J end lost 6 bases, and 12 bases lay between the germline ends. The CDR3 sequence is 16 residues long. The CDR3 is CASSLAGRSINSPLHF. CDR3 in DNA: TGTGCCAGCAGTTTAGCCGGCAGATCCATTAATTCACCCCTCCACTTT.

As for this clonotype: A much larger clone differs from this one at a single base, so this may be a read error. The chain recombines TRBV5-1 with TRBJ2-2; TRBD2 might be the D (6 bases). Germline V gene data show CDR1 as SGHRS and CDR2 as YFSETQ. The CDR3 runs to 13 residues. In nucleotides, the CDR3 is TGCGCCAGCAGCCTTGCGAAGACCGGGGGGCTGTTTTTT. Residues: CASSLAKTGGLFF. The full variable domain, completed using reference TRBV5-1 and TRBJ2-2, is KAGVTQTPRYLIKTRGQQVTLSCSPISGHRSVSWYQQTPGQGLQFLFEYFSETQRNKGNFPGRFSGRQFSNSRSEMNVSTLELGDSALYLCASSLAKTGGLFFGEGSRLTVL.

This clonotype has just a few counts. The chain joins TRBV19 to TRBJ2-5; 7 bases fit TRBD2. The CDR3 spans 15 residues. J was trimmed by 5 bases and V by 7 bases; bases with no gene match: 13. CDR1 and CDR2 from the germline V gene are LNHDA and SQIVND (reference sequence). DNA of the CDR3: TGTGCCAGTACCCCGGTTGCGGGAGTAGGGGAGACCCAGTACTTC. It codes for CASTPVAGVGETQYF.

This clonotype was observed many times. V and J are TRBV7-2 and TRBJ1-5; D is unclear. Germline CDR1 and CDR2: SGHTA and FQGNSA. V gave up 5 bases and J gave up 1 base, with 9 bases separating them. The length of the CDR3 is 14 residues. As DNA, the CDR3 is TGTGCCAGCAGCCCGTATAGGAGCAATCAGCCCCAGCATTTT. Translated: CASSPYRSNQPQHF.

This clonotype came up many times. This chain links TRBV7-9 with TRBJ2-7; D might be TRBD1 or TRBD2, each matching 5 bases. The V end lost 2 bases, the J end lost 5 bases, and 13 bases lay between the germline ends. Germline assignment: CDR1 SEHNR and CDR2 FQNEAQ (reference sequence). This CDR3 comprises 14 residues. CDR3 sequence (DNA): TGTGCCAGCAGCTTACCGGGGCAGGGCCACGAGCAGTACTTC. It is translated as CASSLPGQGHEQYF.

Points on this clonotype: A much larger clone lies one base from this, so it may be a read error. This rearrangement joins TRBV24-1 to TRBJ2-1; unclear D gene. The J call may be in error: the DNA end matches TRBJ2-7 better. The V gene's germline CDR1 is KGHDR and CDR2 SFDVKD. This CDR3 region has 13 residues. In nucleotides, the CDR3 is TGTGCCACCAGTGCGCCCGCCTACAATGAGCAGTACTTC. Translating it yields CATSAPAYNEQYF.

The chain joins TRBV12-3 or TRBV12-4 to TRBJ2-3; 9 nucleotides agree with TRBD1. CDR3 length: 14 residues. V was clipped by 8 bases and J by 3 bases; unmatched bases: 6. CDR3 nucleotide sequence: TGTGCCAGCGGTGGACAGGGGATGACAGATACGCAGTATTTT. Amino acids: CASGGQGMTDTQYF.

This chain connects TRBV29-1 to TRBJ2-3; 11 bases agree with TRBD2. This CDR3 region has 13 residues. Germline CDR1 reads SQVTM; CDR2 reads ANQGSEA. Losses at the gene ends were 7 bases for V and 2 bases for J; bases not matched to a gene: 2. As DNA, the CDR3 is TGCAGCGGACTAGCGGGAAACACAGATACGCAGTATTTT. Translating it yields CSGLAGNTDTQYF.

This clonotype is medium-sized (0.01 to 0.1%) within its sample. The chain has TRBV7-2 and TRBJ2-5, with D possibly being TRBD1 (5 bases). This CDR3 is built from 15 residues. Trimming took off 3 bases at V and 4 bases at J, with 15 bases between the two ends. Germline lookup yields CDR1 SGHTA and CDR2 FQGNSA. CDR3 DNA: TGTGCCAGCAGCTTTAGAAAAAAGACAGCAGAGACCCAGTACTTC. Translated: CASSFRKKTAETQYF.